This T cell receptor beta chain was sequenced during a study of early T cells in non-severe SARS-CoV-2 infection. A note on this clonotype: As yet, its antigen is unknown.

Study results and limitations: Anti-spike CD8 responses were favored by VDJdb matching, which missed private and CD4 specificities.

The CDR3 covers 12 residues. Trimming stripped 7 bases from V and 7 bases from J, with 14 bases between. CDR1 MNHNS and CDR2 SASEGT come from the germline V gene. Tagging with unique molecular identifiers was applied to individual cDNA molecules. Using its own MiXCR run on the 5' RACE reads, TCRdb lists one record per CDR3 protein. The table has about 76,000 distinct CDR3 sequences, around 16% seen once. Material for sequencing was whole blood. The origin of this receptor is an adult who was a healthcare worker with PCR-confirmed SARS-CoV-2 infection or an uninfected control (not recorded which). V usage is TRBV6-1 and J usage is TRBJ2-7; D remains ambiguous. The CDR3, as DNA: TGTGCCAGCATCCCCGCCTCGCGGGAGCAGTACTTC. Translating gives CASIPASREQYF.